This record concerns one T cell receptor (beta chain) sequence. Its antigen is currently unknown. The data stem from a study of CD8 T cells in ankylosing spondylitis. The V gene lost 2 bases and the J gene lost 2 bases, with 10 bases spanning the gap. This CDR3 comprises 14 residues. Germline V gene sequence: CDR1 SGHNT, CDR2 YYREEE (reference sequence). TCRdb processed the 5' RACE reads anew with MiXCR; each CDR3 protein has one entry. This repertoire shows fewer than 250,000 distinct CDR3 sequences, 15% to 20% found once; its top ten account for about 42%. Study conclusions and caveats: Apparently characteristic of ankylosing spondylitis blood was a TCR beta motif (about eight highly homologous variants).

The genes are TRBV5-4 and TRBJ1-1; D gene ambiguous. Sequencing was performed on blood, either unsorted or a sorted T cell fraction (not recorded which). This TCR came from a male donor with ankylosing spondylitis. In nucleotides, the CDR3 is TGTGCCAGCAGCTTCGGGTCAGCAAACACTGAAGCTTTCTTT. Its protein product is CASSFGSANTEAFF.